This entry is about one TCR beta chain. These data come from a study of Tregs in tolerant kidney transplant recipients. This CDR3 is 16 amino acids long. The germline gives CDR1 SGHRS, CDR2 YFSETQ. Unmatched junction bases numbered 11, after V lost 3 bases and J lost 3 bases. Data came from immunoSEQ multiplex PCR; TCRdb stores just in-frame clones and leaves some out. Of roughly 49,000 clones listed, about 90% are singletons. The sample consisted of Tregs from blood. The receptor comes from a human donor in good health. This rearrangement joins TRBV5-1 to TRBJ1-1; 7 bases line up with TRBD1. CDR3 protein: CASSSRDSWLYTEAFF. The CDR3 DNA follows: TGCGCCAGCAGCTCCCGGGACAGCTGGCTGTACACTGAAGCTTTCTTT.